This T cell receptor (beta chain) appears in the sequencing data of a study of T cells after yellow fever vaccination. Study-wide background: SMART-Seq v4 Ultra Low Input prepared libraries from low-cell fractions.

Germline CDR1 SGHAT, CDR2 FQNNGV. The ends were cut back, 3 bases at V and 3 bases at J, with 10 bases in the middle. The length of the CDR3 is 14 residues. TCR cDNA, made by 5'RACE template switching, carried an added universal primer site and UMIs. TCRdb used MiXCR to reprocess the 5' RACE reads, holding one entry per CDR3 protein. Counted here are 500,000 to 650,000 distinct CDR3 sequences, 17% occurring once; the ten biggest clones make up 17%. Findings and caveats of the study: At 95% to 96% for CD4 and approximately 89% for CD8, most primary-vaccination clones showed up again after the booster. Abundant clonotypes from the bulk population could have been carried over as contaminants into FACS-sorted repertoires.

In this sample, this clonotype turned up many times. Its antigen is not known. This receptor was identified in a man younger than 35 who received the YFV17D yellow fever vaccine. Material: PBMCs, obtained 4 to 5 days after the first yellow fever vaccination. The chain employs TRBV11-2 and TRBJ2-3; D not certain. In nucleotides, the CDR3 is TGTGCCAGCAGCTTGGGCAGGTGGACAGATACGCAGTATTTT. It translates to CASSLGRWTDTQYF.